This TCR beta chain appears in the sequencing data of a study of CD4 T cells in relation to SARS-CoV-2 and coronaviruses (dated by TCRdb to the early 2020s). As for the study more broadly: Patient-derived lymphoblastoid cell lines were used to map the HLA restriction of shared crossreactive spike epitopes. The study assessed, at the TCR clonotype level, memory CD4+ T cell crossreactivity between SARS-CoV-2 and common cold coronavirus spike proteins. Samples from three pre-COVID donors and the naive versus memory experiments were sequenced with the Adaptive Biotechnologies TCR-sequencing kit; other data were Illumina-based. A different TCR-beta assay, based on Illumina, was used to sequence expansion assays from other donors in the study. The investigation overall reported the following: Because no donor provided both pre-pandemic and post-infection samples, tracing the source of pre-existing responses was limited. Because the crossreactivity analysis focused on spike protein, crossreactivity against other viral proteins was not assessed. Significantly weaker SARS-CoV-2-driven expansion was shown by crossreactive clones than by monoreactive clones, consistent with antigenic imprinting. About 65% of donors had memory CD4+ clonotypes that crossrecognized SARS-CoV-2 and at least one common cold coronavirus spike. Naive versus memory sequencing indicated that memory recall responses, rather than primary responses primed during culture, are detected by the assay. Small numbers of patients and of tested TCRs were a limitation of the study.

Regarding this clone: Its antigen is currently not known. Base quality data are lacking; no much larger clone is found one base away.

CD4+ T cells from unexposed donors were collected before the COVID-19 pandemic (2011-2018). Naive and memory CD4+ T cells were separated from cryopreserved PBMCs through CD4 enrichment, which was followed by EasySep naive CD4+ T cell enrichment. Leukapheresis product for the unexposed donors was purchased commercially. Ficoll-Paque PLUS gradient centrifugation was used to isolate PBMCs from leukapheresis product or whole blood. PBMCs were either cryopreserved at -140°C or used fresh in the expansion assay. The QIAamp Micro DNA Kit was used to extract genomic DNA from the CD4+ T cells. Uncultured naive and memory CD4+ T cell DNA received deep-resolution immunoSEQ TCR-beta sequencing. The authors' analysis ran thus. Preprocessing removed nonproductive sequences and CDR3s not starting with C, not ending with F or W, or shorter than 7 amino acids. Cultured and uncultured naive and memory CD4+ repertoires were searched for CDR3s previously identified as spike- and CEF-reactive. CDR3 homology was quantified as pairwise Levenshtein distance, calculated with the stringdist R package after three terminal residues were trimmed from each end. This is the immuneACCESS table as TCRdb keeps it, with only in-frame sequences that have V and J called. A part of the clones is gone; compared with another copy, unresolved V genes explain less than half, and the rest is unexplained. For V, J and clone size, that table is used; D and trimming come from the DNA. The sample has about 65,000 clones on record, more than 75% of them singletons. The top ten clones comprise around 1.5% of the sample.

The TCR was taken from a human donor in good health. Material: memory CD4+ T cells from PBMCs. This sample's cell subset or site label indicates: memory (non-naive) CD4+ T cells.

The CDR3 is CASSPGTGATGPPLHF. The sequenced DNA is TGTGCCAGCTCACCCGGGACAGGGGCTACGGGCCCACCCCTCCACTTT. Here the chain combines TRBV18 and TRBJ1-6, with TRBD1 identical over 10 junction bases. The CDR3 runs 16 amino acids, cysteine and phenylalanine included. Only the CDR3 DNA stays, 48 bases, in frame from base 1. CDR1 is given as KGHSH and CDR2 as LQKENI, both from the germline V gene. After removal of 3 bases from V and 11 bases from J, the junction retains 10 bases not matched to a gene.